The rows below give T cell receptor beta chains drawn from one sample of a study of cytomegalovirus exposure and HLA in healthy donors. Some clones are missing from TCRdb's copy, which holds only in-frame ones; the method was immunoSEQ multiplex PCR. The sample lists 140,000 or so clones; around 72% were seen once. Sample: PBMCs. All receptors derive from a man aged 18-30 years in good health and CMV-seropositive. CDR3s include the opening cysteine and the closing phenylalanine or tryptophan. The D gene is left open where the match is weak. Clone size appears in some rows only: once, few, many, or a class for an expanded clone.

CDR3aa	CDR3nt	d_gene	j_gene	abundance	v_gene
CASSNGRTYEQYF	TGTGCCAGCAGTAACGGGAGAACCTACGAGCAGTACTTC	.	TRBJ2-7	.	TRBV6-5
CASSPGTGKFNSGANVLTF	TGTGCCAGCAGTCCCGGGACAGGGAAATTTAACTCTGGGGCCAACGTCCTGACTTTC	TRBD1	TRBJ2-6	.	TRBV27
CASSPREGTYEQYF	TGTGCCAGCTCACCACGTGAGGGAACCTACGAGCAGTACTTC	.	TRBJ2-7	once	TRBV18
CASSIDRVSNQPQHF	TGTGCCAGCAGTATTGACAGGGTAAGCAATCAGCCCCAGCATTTT	TRBD1	TRBJ1-5	.	TRBV2
CASGETLNTEAFF	TGTGCCAGCGGCGAGACTTTGAACACTGAAGCTTTCTTT	.	TRBJ1-1	.	TRBV6-5
CASSRQGANTGELFF	TGTGCCAGCAGCAGACAGGGGGCGAACACCGGGGAGCTGTTTTTT	TRBD1	TRBJ2-2	.	TRBV4-2
CASSFTLNNEQFF	TGCGCCAGCAGTTTCACTCTCAACAATGAGCAGTTCTTC	.	TRBJ2-1	.	TRBV5-1
CASSLGRANEKLFF	TGTGCCAGCAGCCTGGGGAGGGCTAATGAAAAACTGTTTTTT	.	TRBJ1-4	.	TRBV7-9
CASRLRQGVSPSSYEQYF	TGCGCCAGCAGGTTGAGGCAGGGTGTGTCCCCAAGCTCCTACGAGCAGTACTTC	.	TRBJ2-7	.	TRBV23-1
CASSQEWRKENTEAFF	TGTGCCAGCAGCCAAGAGTGGCGGAAGGAGAACACTGAAGCTTTCTTT	.	TRBJ1-1	.	TRBV14
CASSPTSFSEQYF	TGTGCTAGCAGCCCCACGAGTTTCTCCGAGCAGTACTTC	.	TRBJ2-7	.	TRBV7-7
CASSVLGLHNSPLHF	TGTGCCAGCAGTGTTCTGGGCTTACATAATTCACCCCTCCACTTT	.	TRBJ1-6	.	TRBV2
CASSGLRDSSYEQYF	TGTGCCAGCAGTGGCCTCCGGGACTCCTCCTACGAGCAGTACTTC	.	TRBJ2-7	.	TRBV27
CSVVRQNEQFF	TGCAGCGTTGTTAGACAGAATGAGCAGTTCTTC	.	TRBJ2-1	.	TRBV29-1
CASTSAGLDSPLHF	TGTGCCAGCACCTCGGCGGGGCTCGATTCACCCCTCCACTTT	.	TRBJ1-6	.	TRBV11-1
CASLRGSQETQYF	TGTGCCAGCTTAAGGGGGAGCCAAGAGACCCAGTACTTC	.	TRBJ2-5	.	TRBV28
CASSIFAGGEQPQHF	TGTGCCAGTAGTATTTTTGCAGGGGGTGAACAGCCCCAGCATTTT	TRBD1	TRBJ1-5	.	TRBV19
CASSATGGLYEQYF	TGCGCCAGCAGCGCGACAGGGGGTCTCTACGAGCAGTACTTC	TRBD1	TRBJ2-7	.	TRBV5-1
CASSDIRGSNYGYTF	TGCGCCAGCAGTGATATACGGGGGTCTAACTATGGCTACACCTTC	.	TRBJ1-2	few	TRBV10-2
CAISLRDRAHEQYF	TGTGCCATCAGTCTCCGGGACAGGGCCCACGAGCAGTACTTC	TRBD1	TRBJ2-7	.	TRBV10-3
CASSSQMTSGYEQYF	TGTGCCAGCAGCTCGCAGATGACTAGCGGGTACGAGCAGTACTTC	TRBD2	TRBJ2-7	.	TRBV7-9
CASSLAVAGAPYEQYF	TGTGCCAGCAGCTTAGCGGTAGCGGGAGCTCCCTACGAGCAGTACTTC	TRBD2	TRBJ2-7	.	TRBV7-2
CASSLYTGSYEQYF	TGTGCCAGCAGTTTATACACGGGATCCTACGAGCAGTACTTC	.	TRBJ2-7	.	TRBV27
CSVGTEGSYEQYF	TGCAGCGTCGGGACAGAAGGCTCCTACGAGCAGTACTTC	TRBD1	TRBJ2-7	.	TRBV29-1
CASSLSRDSSPEQYF	TGTGCCAGCAGCTTAAGCAGGGACTCTAGCCCCGAGCAGTACTTC	.	TRBJ2-7	.	TRBV7-3
CASSRDSGFFYEQYF	TGTGCCAGCAGCCGGGACAGCGGGTTTTTCTACGAGCAGTACTTC	.	TRBJ2-7	.	TRBV6-5
CASSPTTGHSNYGYTF	TGTGCCAGCTCACCAACGACAGGCCACTCCAACTATGGCTACACCTTC	.	TRBJ1-2	.	TRBV18